This TCR beta chain was sequenced for a study of response to subunit inactivated influenza vaccine. Regarding the study as a whole: The authors suggested that few new T cells are recruited per seasonal influenza vaccination.

The V and J ends lost 4 bases and 7 bases respectively, with 20 bases between them. The CDR3 has 15 amino acids. Germline CDR1 and CDR2: MNHEY and SVGEGT. This clonotype was detected many times. No antigen is known for it. TCRdb itself ran the RT-PCR reads through MiXCR, one entry per CDR3 protein. The sample consists of under 500,000 distinct CDR3 sequences, approximately 11% of them appearing once. The chain couples TRBV6-2 or TRBV6-3 to TRBJ2-7, with D maybe TRBD2 (7 bases). Sequenced material: PBMCs from blood, taken 35 to 45 days after vaccination. The TCR was taken from a man in his fifties who received an inactivated influenza vaccine. The CDR3 sequence is CASSFRGLFLREQYF. CDR3 coding DNA: TGTGCCAGCAGTTTCAGGGGACTATTCCTCCGGGAGCAGTACTTC.